The 7 T cell receptor beta chains in this list originate from one sample, sequenced in a study of blood T cell repertoires in COVID-19. Method: immunoSEQ multiplex PCR; TCRdb's copy keeps in-frame clones and lacks some. The table includes roughly 120,000 clones, 88% detected once. The sample comprised peripheral blood. The receptors shown here come from a woman aged 70-85 years who had recovered from COVID-19.

The chain links TRBV5-6 to TRBJ1-2; tentative D call: TRBD1 (5 bases). The germline V and J ends were trimmed by 4 bases and 4 bases, with 11 bases remaining between them. Per the germline V gene, CDR1 is SGHDT and CDR2 is YYEEEE. CDR3 length: 13 residues. For the CDR3, the DNA is TGTGCCAGCAGCCCGGACAACGTCTATGGCTACACCTTC. Encoded protein: CASSPDNVYGYTF.

CDR3 bases: TGCAGCGCCGGACAGGTGATCGAGACCCAGTACTTC. Translation: CSAGQVIETQYF. The chain links TRBV29-1 to TRBJ2-5; 7 nucleotides align to TRBD1. The J segment lost 5 bases and the V segment lost 7 bases, leaving 7 bases of the junction unmatched. The V gene's germline CDR1 is SQVTM and CDR2 ANQGSEA. CDR3 length equals 12 residues.

The chain carries TRBV30 and TRBJ1-5; perhaps TRBD1 as D (5 bases). This CDR3 is built from 11 residues. Germline lookup yields CDR1 GTSNPN and CDR2 SVGIG (reference sequence). Deletions cut 1 base from V and 7 bases from J, with 5 bases between. CDR3 sequence reads: CAWSEGQPQHF. In DNA form, the CDR3 reads TGTGCCTGGAGTGAGGGGCAGCCCCAGCATTTT.

The gene calls are TRBV11-2 and TRBJ2-1; 12 bases match TRBD2. The CDR3 is 18 amino acids. Trimming at V came to 0 bases and at J to 6 bases, leaving 9 bases not matched to a gene. Germline loops: CDR1 SGHAT, CDR2 FQNNGV. The CDR3 loop is CASSLDRLAGGPGNEQFF. CDR3 bases: TGTGCCAGCAGCTTAGATCGGCTAGCGGGAGGGCCAGGCAATGAGCAGTTCTTC.

The chain has TRBV7-2 and TRBJ2-1; TRBD2 aligns across 10 bases. This CDR3 comprises 14 residues. Trimming removed 5 bases from V and 10 bases from J; junction bases left unmatched: 8. Germline loops: CDR1 SGHTA, CDR2 FQGNSA. The CDR3 region is CASSPTSGMVEQFF. The CDR3, as DNA: TGTGCCAGCAGCCCCACTAGCGGGATGGTAGAGCAGTTCTTC. The entire variable domain, with the rest obtained from reference TRBV7-2 and TRBJ2-1, is as follows: GAGVSQSPSNKVTEKGKDVELRCDPISGHTALYWYRQSLGQGLEFLIYFQGNSAPDKSGLPSDRFSAERTGGSVSTLTIQRTQQEDSAVYLCASSPTSGMVEQFFGPGTRLTVL.

The CDR3 DNA sequence: TGTGCCAGCAGCTTATGGTCTGAGGCTGGGCTGTTTTTT. It codes for CASSLWSEAGLFF. J is TRBJ2-2 and V is TRBV7-2, with D unresolved. The CDR3 is 13 residues long. V was cut by 2 bases and J by 13 bases, with 14 bases left in between. The germline CDR1 and CDR2 sequences are SGHTA and FQGNSA.

This clone was observed a single time. The gene calls are TRBV7-8 and TRBJ2-5; the D gene is possibly TRBD1 (5 bases). CDR1 SGHVS and CDR2 FQNEAQ come from the germline V gene. The CDR3 extends over 12 amino acids. V was cut by 7 bases and J by 0 bases, with 6 bases left in between. The chain's CDR3 is CASTRDQETQYF. The CDR3 DNA follows: TGTGCCAGCACCAGGGACCAAGAGACCCAGTACTTC. Full variable domain (remainder filled in from reference TRBV7-8 and TRBJ2-5): GAGVSQSPRYKVAKRGQDVALRCDPISGHVSLFWYQQALGQGPEFLTYFQNEAQLDKSGLPSDRFFAERPEGSVSTLKIQRTQQEDSAVYLCASTRDQETQYFGPGTRLLVL.